The table lists the clone carrying this T cell receptor beta chain with a few counts. Via MiXCR, TCRdb re-called the RT-PCR reads, giving one row per CDR3 protein. The profile shows 920,000 or so distinct CDR3 sequences, about a sixth of them singletons. The V end lost 5 bases, the J end lost 3 bases, and 8 bases lay between the germline ends. Per the germline V gene, CDR1 is ENHRY and CDR2 is SYGVKD. CDR3 length: 12 residues. The data derive from a study of patients and donors after allogeneic stem cell transplantation. This receptor was obtained from a human donor who was either an allogeneic HSCT recipient or a stem cell or donor lymphocyte infusion donor (not recorded which). It is not recorded whose cells these are; they may come from a transplant donor. The rearrangement joins TRBV10-3 to TRBJ2-7; no firm D call. The material sequenced was blood, either unsorted or a sorted T cell fraction (not recorded which). CDR3 in amino acids: CAISSVVYEQYF. The CDR3, as DNA: TGTGCCATCAGTTCCGTTGTCTACGAGCAGTACTTC.